This is a list of T cell receptor beta chains from one sample in a study of T cell repertoires in cytomegalovirus infection. TCRdb passed the reads through MiXCR, listing each CDR3 protein once. The sample consists of some 230,000 distinct CDR3 sequences, about 23% of them appearing once. Sequencing was performed on CD8+ T cells from PBMCs. The receptors were sampled from a human donor in good health (CMV status not recorded). Some clones in this sample may be carry-over from other donors' samples. Each CDR3 is given with its conserved first and last residue. D genes are given only for firm matches. Clone size is not always given. Where it is, it says once, few, many or a class for expanded clones.

>NA|few|TRBJ2-3|TRBV27|15
CASSPTLPRTDTQYF
TGTGCCAGCAGTCCGACCCTACCTCGCACAGATACGCAGTATTTT
>NA|NA|TRBJ2-2|TRBV29-1|12
CSAIRGTGELFF
TGCAGCGCCATCAGGGGAACCGGGGAGCTGTTTTTT
>NA|NA|TRBJ2-3|TRBV12-3/TRBV12-4|18
CASSPEGYGYSQTDTQYF
TGTGCCAGCAGTCCTGAAGGTTACGGGTACTCACAAACAGATACGCAGTATTTT
>NA|few|TRBJ1-5|TRBV28|14
CASSLFREQQPQHF
TGTGCCAGCAGTTTATTCAGGGAACAACAGCCCCAGCATTTT
>TRBD2|NA|TRBJ2-5|TRBV27|16
CASSPNRGGYRETQYF
TGTGCCAGCAGTCCAAACCGGGGGGGTTATCGGGAGACCCAGTACTTC
>NA|many|TRBJ2-1|TRBV7-8|13
CASSTRTLDEQFF
TGTGCCAGCAGCACCCGGACCTTGGATGAGCAGTTCTTC
>TRBD2|many|TRBJ2-7|TRBV20-1|14
CSARGLAGEGEQYF
TGCAGTGCTAGAGGACTAGCGGGGGAGGGAGAGCAGTACTTC
>NA|few|TRBJ1-3|TRBV5-6|17
CASSPKHSPSSGNTIYF
TGTGCCAGCAGCCCCAAGCACAGTCCGAGCTCTGGAAACACCATATATTTT
>NA|many|TRBJ2-7|TRBV7-9|13
CASSLGPGGEQYF
TGTGCCAGCAGCTTAGGACCGGGCGGTGAGCAGTACTTC
>NA|once|TRBJ1-1|TRBV2|11
CATGPKTEAFF
TGTGCCACAGGACCCAAAACTGAAGCTTTCTTT
>TRBD2|NA|TRBJ2-5|TRBV14|14
CASSRDYDQETQYF
TGTGCCAGCAGCCGGGACTACGACCAAGAGACCCAGTACTTC
>TRBD1|few|TRBJ1-2|TRBV11-1|14
CASSAGTGIYGYTF
TGTGCCAGCAGCGCCGGGACAGGGATCTATGGCTACACCTTC
>TRBD2|NA|TRBJ2-1|TRBV6-5|16
CASSYSSGTSYNEQFF
TGTGCCAGCAGTTACTCCAGCGGGACCTCCTACAATGAGCAGTTCTTC
>NA|few|TRBJ1-1|TRBV7-9|13
CASSLAGNAEAFF
TGTGCCAGCAGCTTAGCGGGGAACGCTGAAGCTTTCTTT
>NA|NA|TRBJ1-4|TRBV7-9|15
CASSLESRALGKLFF
TGTGCCAGCAGCTTAGAATCCCGGGCCTTGGGAAAACTGTTTTTT
>TRBD1|many|TRBJ2-7|TRBV7-9|12
CASSIQGGEQYF
TGTGCCAGCAGCATACAGGGGGGCGAGCAGTACTTC
>NA|few|TRBJ2-7|TRBV6-6|12
CASSGLSYEQYF
TGTGCCAGCAGTGGACTATCCTACGAGCAGTACTTC
>TRBD2|NA|TRBJ2-1|TRBV6-2/TRBV6-3|16
CASRHLTSDIYNEQFF
TGTGCCAGCAGACACCTTACTAGCGACATTTACAATGAGCAGTTCTTC
>NA|few|TRBJ2-7|TRBV7-9|15
CASSLVADYTYEQYF
TGTGCCAGCAGCTTAGTCGCGGACTACACCTACGAGCAGTACTTC
>NA|NA|TRBJ2-5|TRBV6-2/TRBV6-3|14
CASSYSNQAETQYF
TGTGCCAGCAGTTACTCGAACCAAGCGGAGACCCAGTACTTC
>TRBD1|NA|TRBJ2-1|TRBV29-1|15
CSVTGDSLPRDEQFF
TGCAGCGTCACCGGGGACAGTCTTCCTCGGGATGAGCAGTTCTTC
>NA|many|TRBJ2-7|TRBV12-3/TRBV12-4|13
CASSYLGPYEQYF
TGTGCCAGCAGTTACTTGGGGCCCTACGAGCAGTACTTC
>TRBD1|many|TRBJ2-1|TRBV5-4|16
CASSSPGQGLYNEQFF
TGTGCCAGCAGCTCCCCGGGACAGGGTTTGTACAATGAGCAGTTCTTC
>NA|few|TRBJ2-1|TRBV7-2|15
CASSLTLAWGDEQFF
TGTGCCAGCAGCTTAACACTAGCTTGGGGGGATGAGCAGTTCTTC
>NA|many|TRBJ1-2|TRBV7-6|13
CASSTPGGNGYTF
TGTGCCAGCAGCACCCCCGGGGGTAATGGCTACACCTTC
>TRBD2|many|TRBJ2-1|TRBV28|15
CASSFWLAGGDEQFF
TGTGCCAGCAGTTTTTGGCTAGCGGGGGGGGATGAGCAGTTCTTC
>TRBD1|NA|TRBJ2-7|TRBV10-3|15
CAISESTGDAGEQYF
TGTGCCATCAGTGAGTCGACAGGGGACGCAGGCGAGCAGTACTTC
>TRBD1|NA|TRBJ2-2|TRBV12-3/TRBV12-4|15
CASSFDRGGPGELFF
TGTGCCAGCAGTTTCGACAGGGGGGGACCCGGGGAGCTGTTTTTT
>TRBD2|many|TRBJ2-1|TRBV7-2|15
CASSWSGGALNEQFF
TGTGCCAGCAGCTGGAGCGGGGGGGCCCTCAATGAGCAGTTCTTC
>TRBD1|few|TRBJ2-5|TRBV4-1|14
CASSGEGAGETQYF
TGCGCCAGCAGCGGAGAGGGGGCCGGAGAGACCCAGTACTTC
>NA|NA|TRBJ1-5|TRBV20-1|13
CSAPGGDNQPQHF
TGCAGTGCTCCTGGGGGGGACAATCAGCCCCAGCATTTT
>TRBD1|once|TRBJ1-2|TRBV12-3/TRBV12-4|18
CASSATFNDRGPDYGYTF
TGTGCCAGCAGCGCAACCTTTAATGACAGGGGGCCTGACTATGGCTACACCTTC
>NA|many|TRBJ1-3|TRBV7-8|16
CASSSLDTDTGNTIYF
TGTGCCAGCAGCTCACTGGACACCGATACTGGAAACACCATATATTTT
>NA|many|TRBJ2-1|TRBV7-9|15
CATVGSFDSYNEQFF
TGTGCCACCGTGGGAAGCTTTGACTCCTACAATGAGCAGTTCTTC
>TRBD1|few|TRBJ2-2|TRBV10-3|17
CAISEKGGTANTGELFF
TGTGCCATCAGTGAGAAGGGTGGGACAGCGAACACCGGGGAGCTGTTTTTT
>NA|NA|TRBJ1-4|TRBV25-1|16
CASSDDPWGPNEKLFF
TGTGCCAGCAGTGATGACCCTTGGGGCCCTAATGAAAAACTGTTTTTT
>NA|few|TRBJ2-7|TRBV28|15
CASSVSPFGGDEQYF
TGTGCCAGCTCAGTTTCCCCTTTCGGAGGCGACGAGCAGTACTTC
>TRBD2|few|TRBJ2-7|TRBV27|16
CASSHTSGELSYEQYF
TGTGCCAGCAGTCATACTAGCGGGGAGCTCTCCTACGAGCAGTACTTC
>NA|NA|TRBJ2-7|TRBV5-4|13
CASRVWGSYEQYF
TGTGCCAGCAGGGTGTGGGGATCCTACGAGCAGTACTTC
>NA|NA|TRBJ1-2|TRBV20-1|14
CSASSTDLNYGYTF
TGCAGTGCTAGCTCGACGGATCTGAACTATGGCTACACCTTC
>TRBD2|few|TRBJ2-1|TRBV10-3|14
CAIRASGGYDEQFF
TGTGCCATCAGGGCGAGCGGGGGATACGATGAGCAGTTCTTC
>NA|NA|TRBJ2-2|TRBV20-1|16
CSARDRERADTGELFF
TGCAGTGCTAGAGATCGGGAGAGGGCAGACACCGGGGAGCTGTTTTTT
>TRBD2|NA|TRBJ2-2|TRBV29-1|15
CSAKLAGAPTGELFF
TGCAGCGCCAAACTAGCGGGGGCACCTACCGGGGAGCTGTTTTTT
>NA|many|TRBJ1-1|TRBV15|14
CATSRDLRVTEAFF
TGTGCCACCAGCAGAGATCTACGTGTAACTGAAGCTTTCTTT
>NA|NA|TRBJ2-2|TRBV28|13
CASSFEGDGELFF
TGTGCCAGCAGTTTCGAGGGCGACGGGGAGCTGTTTTTT
>NA|many|TRBJ2-7|TRBV12-3/TRBV12-4|14
CASNTGSLTYEQYF
TGTGCCAGCAATACCGGGAGCCTTACCTACGAGCAGTACTTC
>NA|many|TRBJ2-7|TRBV7-6|15
CASRSRDRPSYEQYF
TGTGCCAGCAGATCCAGAGACAGGCCATCCTACGAGCAGTACTTC